This T cell receptor beta chain was identified in a study of blood T cell repertoires in COVID-19. Produced via immunoSEQ multiplex PCR; TCRdb's table is partial and in-frame only. The data hold 84,000 or so clones, with roughly 78% observed a single time. The receptor was derived from a man between 60 and 70 years old with COVID-19, enrolled during active disease. Sequencing was performed on peripheral blood.

CDR3 in amino acids: CATRGLAVSNEQFF. CDR3 DNA sequence: TGTGCCACCCGGGGGCTAGCGGTCTCCAATGAGCAGTTCTTC. The chain employs TRBV2 and TRBJ2-1, with D maybe TRBD2 (7 bases). CDR3 length equals 14 residues. Germline values: CDR1 SNHLY, CDR2 FYNNEI. Trimming removed 10 bases from V and 6 bases from J, with 19 bases in between.